The 9 T cell receptor beta chains given below trace back to one sample, sequenced in a study of T cells in Graves' hyperthyroidism and ophthalmopathy. Using RNA transcripts as the source, TCR beta CDR3 regions were amplified. During a first-round RT-PCR of the TCR CDR3, the HTBI primer set was used. TCRdb reprocessed the multiplex PCR reads with MiXCR, giving one entry per CDR3 protein. Among around 430,000 distinct CDR3 sequences listed, more than 12% were seen once. The sample was blood. The origin of the receptors is a woman in her thirties with Graves' hyperthyroidism.

This clonotype was picked up many times. The rearrangement links TRBV7-2 to TRBJ2-5, with TRBD2 identical over 9 bases. Trimming at V came to 5 bases and at J to 6 bases, leaving 19 bases not matched to a gene. CDR3 length equals 18 residues. The V gene's germline CDR1 is SGHTA and CDR2 FQGNSA. The CDR3 region is CASSPLVNSGRSVKTQYF. The CDR3 nucleotides read TGTGCCAGCAGCCCTTTGGTGAATAGCGGGAGAAGTGTCAAGACCCAGTACTTC.

V is TRBV5-6 and J is TRBJ1-4, with TRBD1 identical over 12 bases. J gave up 8 bases and V 6 bases, and 20 bases lay outside the gene matches. This CDR3 spans 19 amino acids. Germline assignment: CDR1 SGHDT and CDR2 YYEEEE. This CDR3 reads CASNRGIPGTGGAEEKLFF. For the CDR3, the DNA is TGTGCCAGCAACCGAGGAATTCCCGGGACAGGGGGCGCAGAGGAAAAACTGTTTTTT.

This clonotype was seen many times. V usage is TRBV6-5 and J usage is TRBJ1-2; D ambiguous. This CDR3 spans 15 amino acids. Trimming left V 4 bases short and J 5 bases short, with 17 bases between. Germline CDR1 and CDR2: MNHEY and SVGAGI. The CDR3 protein is CASSFGRNQGYGYTF. The CDR3 nucleotides are TGTGCCAGCAGTTTTGGCAGGAATCAAGGGTATGGCTACACCTTC.

This clonotype has just a few counts. This rearrangement joins TRBV28 to TRBJ2-2; 8 positions match TRBD1. The CDR3 has 14 amino acids. Germline assignment: CDR1 MDHEN and CDR2 SYDVKM. Trimming cost V 7 bases and J 3 bases; bases outside gene matches: 4. Here the CDR3 DNA reads TGTGCCAGCAAGACAGGGGAGGACACCGGGGAGCTGTTTTTT. This encodes CASKTGEDTGELFF.

This clonotype has at least ten counts. CDR3 nucleotide sequence: TGCGCCAGCAGCTTGGAGGGGGCTGGGGCCAACGTCCTGACTTTC. Translating gives CASSLEGAGANVLTF. The gene calls are TRBV5-1 and TRBJ2-6; D might be TRBD1 (6 bases). Per the germline V gene, CDR1 is SGHRS and CDR2 is YFSETQ. V lost 0 bases and J 2 bases, leaving 6 bases between the germline ends. The CDR3 extends over 15 amino acids.

Turning to this clonotype: One end of the junction does not line up with germline, which may come from a read error. The chain links TRBV28 to TRBJ2-5; 8 bases are shared with TRBD1. The CDR3 runs to 17 residues. The germline V gene has CDR1 MDHEN and CDR2 SYDVKM. The CDR3 sequence is CASSLGATGEMVETQYF. The CDR3 DNA sequence: TGCGCCAGCAGCCTTGGGGCGACAGGGGAAATGGTAGAGACCCAGTACTTC.

This clonotype was counted at least ten times. CDR3 amino acids: CASSQDRMQPQHF. In DNA, the CDR3 is TGTGCCAGCAGCCAAGATCGGATGCAGCCCCAGCATTTT. The rearrangement uses TRBV3-1 and TRBJ1-5; the D is unclear. CDR3 size: 13 residues. Trimming removed 0 bases at V and 7 bases at J, with 7 bases between. Germline V gene sequence: CDR1 LGHDT, CDR2 YNNKEL (reference sequence).

In this sample, this clonotype turned up a few times. The J gene is TRBJ2-1, the V gene TRBV14, with TRBD1 matching 10 bases. The V gene end was trimmed by 1 base and the J gene end by 4 bases; junction bases not matched to a gene: 4. The CDR3 extends over 16 amino acids. Germline CDR1 and CDR2: SGHDN and FVKESK. CDR3 nucleotides: TGTGCCAGCAGCCAAGCCGGGGACAGGGGATACAATGAGCAGTTCTTC. Protein product: CASSQAGDRGYNEQFF.

V gene TRBV20-1 combines with J gene TRBJ2-4; 8 bases align to TRBD1. The CDR3 consists of 13 residues. Germline CDR1 and CDR2: DFQATT and SNEGSKA (reference sequence). The V segment lost 6 bases and the J segment 8 bases; nucleotides outside the gene matches: 9. CDR3 bases: TGCAGTGCAGCGACCAGGGGGCTTTACATTCAGTACTTC. Residues: CSAATRGLYIQYF.